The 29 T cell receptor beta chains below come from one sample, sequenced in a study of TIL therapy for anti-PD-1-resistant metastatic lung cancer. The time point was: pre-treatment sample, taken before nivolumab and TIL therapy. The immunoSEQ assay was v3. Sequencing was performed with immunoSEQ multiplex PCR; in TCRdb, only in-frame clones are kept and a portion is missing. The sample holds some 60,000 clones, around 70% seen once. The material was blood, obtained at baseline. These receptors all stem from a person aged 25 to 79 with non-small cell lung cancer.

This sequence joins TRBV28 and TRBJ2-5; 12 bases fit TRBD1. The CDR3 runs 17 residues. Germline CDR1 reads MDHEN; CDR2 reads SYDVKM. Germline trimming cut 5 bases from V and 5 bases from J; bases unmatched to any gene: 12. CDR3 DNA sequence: TGTGCCAGCAGTCTCCTCCGGGGACAGGGGGCAAGTGAGACCCAGTACTTC. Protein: CASSLLRGQGASETQYF.

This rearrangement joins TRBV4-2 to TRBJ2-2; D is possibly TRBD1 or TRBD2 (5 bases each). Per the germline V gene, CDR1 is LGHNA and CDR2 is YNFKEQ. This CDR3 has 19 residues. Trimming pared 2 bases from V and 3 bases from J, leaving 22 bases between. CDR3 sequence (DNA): TGTGCCAGCAGCCAATATCTTCGCCGGGGCCCACGGGACACCGGGGAGCTGTTTTTT. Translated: CASSQYLRRGPRDTGELFF.

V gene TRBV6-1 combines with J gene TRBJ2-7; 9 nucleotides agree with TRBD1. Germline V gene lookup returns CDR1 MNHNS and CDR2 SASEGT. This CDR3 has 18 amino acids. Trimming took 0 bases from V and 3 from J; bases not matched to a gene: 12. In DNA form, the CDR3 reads TGTGCCAGCAGTGAAGCTGTGGGTGCCGGGACAGGGAGCTACGAGCAGTACTTC. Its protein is CASSEAVGAGTGSYEQYF.

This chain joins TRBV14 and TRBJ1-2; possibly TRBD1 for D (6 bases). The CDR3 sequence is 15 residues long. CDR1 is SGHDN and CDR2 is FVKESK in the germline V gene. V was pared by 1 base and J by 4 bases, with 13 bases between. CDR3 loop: CASSQVPDSLYGYTF. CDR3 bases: TGTGCCAGCAGCCAAGTCCCGGACAGCCTCTATGGCTACACCTTC.

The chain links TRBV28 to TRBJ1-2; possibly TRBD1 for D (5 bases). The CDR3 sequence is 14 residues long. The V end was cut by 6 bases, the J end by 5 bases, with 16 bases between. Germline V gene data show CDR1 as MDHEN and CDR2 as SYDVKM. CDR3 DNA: TGTGCCAGCAGCGCCGGGACGTCAACTTATGGCTACACCTTC. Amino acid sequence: CASSAGTSTYGYTF.

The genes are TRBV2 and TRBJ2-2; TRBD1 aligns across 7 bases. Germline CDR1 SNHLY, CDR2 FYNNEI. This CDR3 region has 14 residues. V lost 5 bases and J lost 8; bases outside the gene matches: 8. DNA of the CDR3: TGTGCCAGCAGTCCCCGACAGGGTTCAGGGGAGCTGTTTTTT. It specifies CASSPRQGSGELFF.

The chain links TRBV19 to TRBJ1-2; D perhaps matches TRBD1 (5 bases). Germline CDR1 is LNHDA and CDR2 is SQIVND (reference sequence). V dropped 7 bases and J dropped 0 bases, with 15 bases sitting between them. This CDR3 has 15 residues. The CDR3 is CASTDDSLANYGYTF. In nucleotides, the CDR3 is TGTGCCAGTACCGACGACAGTCTAGCTAACTATGGCTACACCTTC.

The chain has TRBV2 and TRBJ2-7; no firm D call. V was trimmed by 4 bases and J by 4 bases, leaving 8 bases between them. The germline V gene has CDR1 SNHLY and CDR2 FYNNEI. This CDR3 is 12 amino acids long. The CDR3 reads CASSVLQYEQYF. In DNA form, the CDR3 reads TGTGCCAGCAGTGTTTTGCAGTACGAGCAGTACTTC.

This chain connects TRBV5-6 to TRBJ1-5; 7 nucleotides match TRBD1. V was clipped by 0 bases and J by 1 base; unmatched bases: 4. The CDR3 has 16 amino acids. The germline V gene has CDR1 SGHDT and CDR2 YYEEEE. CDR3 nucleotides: TGTGCCAGCAGCTTGGTAGGGGGCGAGAGCAATCAGCCCCAGCATTTT. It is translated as CASSLVGGESNQPQHF.

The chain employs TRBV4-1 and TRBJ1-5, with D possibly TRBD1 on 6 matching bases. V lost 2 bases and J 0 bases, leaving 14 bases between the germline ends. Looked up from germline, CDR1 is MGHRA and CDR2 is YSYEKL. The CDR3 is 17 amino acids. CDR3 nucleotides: TGCGCCAGCAGCCAATTTTATACAGGGCGTAGCAATCAGCCCCAGCATTTT. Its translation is CASSQFYTGRSNQPQHF.

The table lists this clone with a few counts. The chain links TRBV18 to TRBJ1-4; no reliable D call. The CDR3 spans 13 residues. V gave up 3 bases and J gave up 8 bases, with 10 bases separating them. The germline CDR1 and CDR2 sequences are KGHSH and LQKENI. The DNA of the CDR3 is TGTGCCAGCTCACCCAGAGCACAAGAAAAACTGTTTTTT. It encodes CASSPRAQEKLFF.

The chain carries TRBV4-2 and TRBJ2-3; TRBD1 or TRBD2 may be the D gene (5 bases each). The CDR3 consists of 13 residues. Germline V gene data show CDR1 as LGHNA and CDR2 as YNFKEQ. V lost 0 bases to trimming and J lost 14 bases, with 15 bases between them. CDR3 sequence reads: CASSQDGGSPWYF. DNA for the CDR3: TGTGCCAGCAGCCAAGATGGGGGATCCCCCTGGTATTTT.

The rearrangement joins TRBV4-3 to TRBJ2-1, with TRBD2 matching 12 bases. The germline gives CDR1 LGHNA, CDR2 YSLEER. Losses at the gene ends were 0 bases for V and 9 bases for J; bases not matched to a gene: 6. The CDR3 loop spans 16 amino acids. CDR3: CASSQDLLAGGGEQFF. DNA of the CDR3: TGCGCCAGCAGCCAAGATCTACTAGCGGGGGGCGGTGAGCAGTTCTTC.

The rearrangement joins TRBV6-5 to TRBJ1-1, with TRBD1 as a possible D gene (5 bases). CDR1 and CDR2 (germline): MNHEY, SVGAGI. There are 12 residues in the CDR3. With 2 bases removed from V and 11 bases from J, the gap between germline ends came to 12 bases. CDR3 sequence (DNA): TGTGCCAGCAGTTACCAAGGGGCGAGGGCTTTCTTT. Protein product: CASSYQGARAFF.

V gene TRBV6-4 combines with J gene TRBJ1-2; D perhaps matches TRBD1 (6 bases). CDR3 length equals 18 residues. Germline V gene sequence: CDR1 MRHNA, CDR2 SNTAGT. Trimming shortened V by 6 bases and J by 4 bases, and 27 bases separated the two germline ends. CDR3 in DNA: TGTGCCAGCAGACCTTATTCAGGACAGTCGGGTGATAGCTATGGCTACACCTTC. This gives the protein CASRPYSGQSGDSYGYTF.

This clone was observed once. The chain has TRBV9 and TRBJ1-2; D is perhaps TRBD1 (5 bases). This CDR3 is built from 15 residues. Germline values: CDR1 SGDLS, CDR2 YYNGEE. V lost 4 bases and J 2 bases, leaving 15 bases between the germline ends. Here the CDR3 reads CASSSGRGSNYGYTF. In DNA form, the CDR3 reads TGTGCCAGCAGCTCCGGACGGGGGTCGAACTATGGCTACACCTTC. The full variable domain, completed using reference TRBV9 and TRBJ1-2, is DSGVTQTPKHLITATGQRVTLRCSPRSGDLSVYWYQQSLDQGLQFLIQYYNGEERAKGNILERFSAQQFPDLHSELNLSSLELGDSALYFCASSSGRGSNYGYTFGSGTRLTVV.

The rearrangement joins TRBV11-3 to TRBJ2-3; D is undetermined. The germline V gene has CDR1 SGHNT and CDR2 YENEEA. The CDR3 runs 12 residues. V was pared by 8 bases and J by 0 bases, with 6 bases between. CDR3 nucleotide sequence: TGTGCCAGCTCTCGGAGCACAGATACGCAGTATTTT. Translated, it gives CASSRSTDTQYF.

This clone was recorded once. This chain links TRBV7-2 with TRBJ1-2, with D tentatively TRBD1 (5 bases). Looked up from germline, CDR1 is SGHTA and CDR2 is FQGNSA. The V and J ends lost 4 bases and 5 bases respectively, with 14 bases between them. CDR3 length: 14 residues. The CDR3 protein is CASSSPRVEYGYTF. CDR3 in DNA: TGTGCCAGCAGCTCCCCCAGGGTCGAATATGGCTACACCTTC. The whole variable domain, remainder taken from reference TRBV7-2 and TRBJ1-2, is GAGVSQSPSNKVTEKGKDVELRCDPISGHTALYWYRQSLGQGLEFLIYFQGNSAPDKSGLPSDRFSAERTGGSVSTLTIQRTQQEDSAVYLCASSSPRVEYGYTFGSGTRLTVV.

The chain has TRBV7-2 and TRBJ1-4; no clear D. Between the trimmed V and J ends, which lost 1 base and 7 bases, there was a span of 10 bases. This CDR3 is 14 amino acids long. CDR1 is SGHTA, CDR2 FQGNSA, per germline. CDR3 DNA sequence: TGTGCCAGCAGCTTAGGTGCAGGTGGTGAAAAACTGTTTTTT. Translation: CASSLGAGGEKLFF.

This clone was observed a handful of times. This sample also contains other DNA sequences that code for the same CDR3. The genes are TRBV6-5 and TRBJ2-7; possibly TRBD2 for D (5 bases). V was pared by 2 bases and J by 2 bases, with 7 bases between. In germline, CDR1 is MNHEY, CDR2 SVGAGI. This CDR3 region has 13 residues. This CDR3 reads CASSYGSTYEQYF. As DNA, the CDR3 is TGTGCCAGCAGTTACGGGAGTACCTACGAGCAGTACTTC.

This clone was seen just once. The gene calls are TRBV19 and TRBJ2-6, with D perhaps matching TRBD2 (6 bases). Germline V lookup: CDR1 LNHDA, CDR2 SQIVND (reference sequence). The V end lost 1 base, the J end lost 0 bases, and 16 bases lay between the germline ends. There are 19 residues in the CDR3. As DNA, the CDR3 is TGTGCCAGTAGTATAGGTGAGGTCTGGGGGGTCTCTGGGGCCAACGTCCTGACTTTC. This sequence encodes CASSIGEVWGVSGANVLTF.

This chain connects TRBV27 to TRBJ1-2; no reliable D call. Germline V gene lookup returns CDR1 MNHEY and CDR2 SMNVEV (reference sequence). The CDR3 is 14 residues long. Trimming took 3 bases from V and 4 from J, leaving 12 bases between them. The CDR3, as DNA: TGTGCCAGCAGTTTTCATTTTTCAGGCTATGGCTACACCTTC. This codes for CASSFHFSGYGYTF.

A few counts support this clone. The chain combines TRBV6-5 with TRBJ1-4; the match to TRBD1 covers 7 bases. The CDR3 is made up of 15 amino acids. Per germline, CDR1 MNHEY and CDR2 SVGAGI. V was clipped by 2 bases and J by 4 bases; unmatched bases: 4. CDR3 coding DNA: TGTGCCAGCAGTTACACGACAGGGATTAATGAAAAACTGTTTTTT. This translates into CASSYTTGINEKLFF.

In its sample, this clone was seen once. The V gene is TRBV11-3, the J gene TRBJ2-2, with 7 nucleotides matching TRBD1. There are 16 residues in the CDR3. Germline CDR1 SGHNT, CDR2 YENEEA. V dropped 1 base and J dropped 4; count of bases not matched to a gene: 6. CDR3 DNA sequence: TGTGCCAGCAGCTTAGGAAGGGGGCAGGTCACCGGGGAGCTGTTTTTT. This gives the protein CASSLGRGQVTGELFF.

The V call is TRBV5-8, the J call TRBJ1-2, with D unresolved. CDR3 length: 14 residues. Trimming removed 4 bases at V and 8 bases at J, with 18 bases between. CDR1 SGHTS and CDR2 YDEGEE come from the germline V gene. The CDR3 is CASSQTHPSRGYTF. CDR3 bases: TGTGCCAGCAGCCAGACACACCCATCTCGAGGCTACACCTTC. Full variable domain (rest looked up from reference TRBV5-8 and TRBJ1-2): EAGVTQSPTHLIKTRGQQATLRCSPISGHTSVYWYQQALGLGLQFLLWYDEGEERNRGNFPPRFSGRQFPNYSSELNVNALELEDSALYLCASSQTHPSRGYTFGSGTRLTVV.

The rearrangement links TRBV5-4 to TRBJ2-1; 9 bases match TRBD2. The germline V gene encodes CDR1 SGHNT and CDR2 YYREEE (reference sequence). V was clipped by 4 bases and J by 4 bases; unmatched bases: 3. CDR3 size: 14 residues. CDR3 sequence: CASSIAGAYNEQFF. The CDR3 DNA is TGTGCCAGCAGCATAGCGGGGGCTTACAATGAGCAGTTCTTC.

The CDR3 protein is CASRTGGGTEAFF. CDR3 DNA: TGCGCCAGCAGGACAGGGGGGGGGACTGAAGCTTTCTTT. V and J are TRBV10-2 and TRBJ1-1; 9 nucleotides line up with TRBD1. The CDR3 has 13 amino acids. Germline CDR1 is WSHSY and CDR2 is SAAADI. Unmatched junction bases numbered 4, after V lost 6 bases and J lost 5 bases.

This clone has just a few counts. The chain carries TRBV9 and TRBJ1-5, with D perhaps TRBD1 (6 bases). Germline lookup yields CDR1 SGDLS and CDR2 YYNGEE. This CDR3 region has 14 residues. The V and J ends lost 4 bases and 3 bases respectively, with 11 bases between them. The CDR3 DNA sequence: TGTGCCAGCAGCTTATGGGACACCAATCAGCCCCAGCATTTT. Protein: CASSLWDTNQPQHF.

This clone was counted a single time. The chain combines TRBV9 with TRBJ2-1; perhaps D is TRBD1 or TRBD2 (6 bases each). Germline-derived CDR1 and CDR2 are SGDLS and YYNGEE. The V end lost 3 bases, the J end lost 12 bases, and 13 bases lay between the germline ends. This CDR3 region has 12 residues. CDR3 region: CASSAEGGPQFF. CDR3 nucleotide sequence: TGTGCCAGCAGCGCCGAAGGGGGGCCGCAGTTCTTC.